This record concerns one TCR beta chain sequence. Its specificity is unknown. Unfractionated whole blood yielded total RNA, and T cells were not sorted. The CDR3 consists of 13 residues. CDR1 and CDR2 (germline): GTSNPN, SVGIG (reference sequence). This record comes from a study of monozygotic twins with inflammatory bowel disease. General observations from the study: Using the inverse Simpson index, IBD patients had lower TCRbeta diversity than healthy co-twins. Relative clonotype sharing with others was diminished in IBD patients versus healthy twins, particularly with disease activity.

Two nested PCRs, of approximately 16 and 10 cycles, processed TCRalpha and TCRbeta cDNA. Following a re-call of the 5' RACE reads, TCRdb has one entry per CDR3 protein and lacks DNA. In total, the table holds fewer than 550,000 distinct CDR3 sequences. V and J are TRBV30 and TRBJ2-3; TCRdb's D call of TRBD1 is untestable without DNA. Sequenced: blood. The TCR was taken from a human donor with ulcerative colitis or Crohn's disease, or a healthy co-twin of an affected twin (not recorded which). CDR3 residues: CAWSALSGDTQYF.